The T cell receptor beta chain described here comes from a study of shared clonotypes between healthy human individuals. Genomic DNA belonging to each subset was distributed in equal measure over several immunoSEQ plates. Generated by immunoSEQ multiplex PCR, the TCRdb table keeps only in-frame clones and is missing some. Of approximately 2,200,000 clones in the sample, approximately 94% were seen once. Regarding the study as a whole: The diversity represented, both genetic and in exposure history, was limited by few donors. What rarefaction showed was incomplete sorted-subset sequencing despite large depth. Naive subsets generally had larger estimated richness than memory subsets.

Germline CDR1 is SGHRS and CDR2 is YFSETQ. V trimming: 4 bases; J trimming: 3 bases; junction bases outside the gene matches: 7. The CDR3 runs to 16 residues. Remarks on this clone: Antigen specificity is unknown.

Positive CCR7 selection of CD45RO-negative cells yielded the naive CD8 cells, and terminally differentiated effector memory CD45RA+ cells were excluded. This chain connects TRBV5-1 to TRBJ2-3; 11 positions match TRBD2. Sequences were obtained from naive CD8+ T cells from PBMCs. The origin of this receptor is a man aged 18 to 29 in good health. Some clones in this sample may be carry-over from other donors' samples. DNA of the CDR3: TGCGCCAGCAGCCCAAGACTAGCGGGGAATACAGATACGCAGTATTTT. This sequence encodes CASSPRLAGNTDTQYF.